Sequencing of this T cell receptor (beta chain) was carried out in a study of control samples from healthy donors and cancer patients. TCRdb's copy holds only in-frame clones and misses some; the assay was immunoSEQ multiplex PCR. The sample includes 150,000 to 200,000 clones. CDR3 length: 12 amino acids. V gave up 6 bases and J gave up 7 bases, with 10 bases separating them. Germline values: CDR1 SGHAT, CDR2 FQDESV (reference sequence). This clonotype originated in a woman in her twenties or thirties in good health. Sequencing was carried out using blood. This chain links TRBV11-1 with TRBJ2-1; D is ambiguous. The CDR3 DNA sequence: TGTGCCAGCAGTTCTCGGGTTAATGAGCAGTTCTTC. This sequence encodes CASSSRVNEQFF.